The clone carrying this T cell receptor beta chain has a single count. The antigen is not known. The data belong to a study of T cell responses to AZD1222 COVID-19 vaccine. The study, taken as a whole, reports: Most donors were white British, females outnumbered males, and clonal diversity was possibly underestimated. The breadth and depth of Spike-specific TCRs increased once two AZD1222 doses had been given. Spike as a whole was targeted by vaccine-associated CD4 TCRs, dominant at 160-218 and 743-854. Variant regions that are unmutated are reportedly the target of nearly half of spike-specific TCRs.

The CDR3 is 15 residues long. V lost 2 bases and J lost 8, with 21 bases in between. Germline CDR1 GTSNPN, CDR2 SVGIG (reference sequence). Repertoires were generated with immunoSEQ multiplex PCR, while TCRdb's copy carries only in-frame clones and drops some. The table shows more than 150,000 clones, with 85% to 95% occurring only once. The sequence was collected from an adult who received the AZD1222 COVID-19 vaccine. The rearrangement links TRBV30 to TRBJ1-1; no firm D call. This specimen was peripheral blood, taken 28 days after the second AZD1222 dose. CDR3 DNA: TGTGCCTGGAGTATCTTAGGCGGCGCAGGAGGGGAAGCTTTCTTT. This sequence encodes CAWSILGGAGGEAFF. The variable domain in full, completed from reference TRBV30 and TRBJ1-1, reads SQTIHQWPATLVQPVGSPLSLECTVEGTSNPNLYWYRQAAGRGLQLLFYSVGIGQISSEVPQNLSASRPQDRQFILSSKKLLLSDSGFYLCAWSILGGAGGEAFFGQGTRLTVV.